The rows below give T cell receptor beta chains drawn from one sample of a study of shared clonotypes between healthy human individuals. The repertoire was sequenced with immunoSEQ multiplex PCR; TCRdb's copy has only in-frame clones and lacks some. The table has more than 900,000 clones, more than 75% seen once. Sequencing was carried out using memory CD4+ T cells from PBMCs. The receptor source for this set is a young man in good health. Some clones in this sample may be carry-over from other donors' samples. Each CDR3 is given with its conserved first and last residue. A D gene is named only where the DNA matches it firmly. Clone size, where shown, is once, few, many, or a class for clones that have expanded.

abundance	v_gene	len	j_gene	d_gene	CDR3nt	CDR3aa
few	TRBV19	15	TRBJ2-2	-	TGTGCCAGTAGACCGGGACGGATTAACACCGGGGAGCTGTTTTTT	CASRPGRINTGELFF
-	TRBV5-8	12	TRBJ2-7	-	TGTGCCAGCAGCTACGACCTCTACGAGCAGTACTTC	CASSYDLYEQYF
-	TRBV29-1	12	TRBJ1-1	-	TGCAGCGTCCAGGAGCCGGGGACTGAAGCTTTCTTT	CSVQEPGTEAFF
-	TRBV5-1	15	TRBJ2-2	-	TGCGCCAGCAGCTTGGCAGGGCCCAACACCGGGGAGCTGTTTTTT	CASSLAGPNTGELFF
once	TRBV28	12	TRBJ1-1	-	TGTGCCAGCAGGGATGACACCATTCGAGCTTTCTTT	CASRDDTIRAFF
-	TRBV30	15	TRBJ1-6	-	TGTGCCTGGAAGGAGTCAGCTTGGGGTAATTCACCCCTCCACTTT	CAWKESAWGNSPLHF
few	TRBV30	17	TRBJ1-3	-	TGTGCCTGGAGTTCGGTTATTGGGGGCCTGGGAGGAAACACCATATATTTT	CAWSSVIGGLGGNTIYF
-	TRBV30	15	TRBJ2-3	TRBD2	TGTGCCTGGAGTGTAGGAGCGGGAGGGCAAAATACGCAGTATTTT	CAWSVGAGGQNTQYF
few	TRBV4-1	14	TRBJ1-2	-	TGCGCCAGCAGTCGTCCAGGGAGCTTATATGGCTACACCTTC	CASSRPGSLYGYTF
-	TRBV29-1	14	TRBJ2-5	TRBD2	TGCAGCGTTGAAGGTGTAGCGGGAATAGAGACCCAGTACTTC	CSVEGVAGIETQYF
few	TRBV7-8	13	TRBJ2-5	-	TGTGCCAGCAGCTCTTACCTTCGGGAGACCCAGTACTTC	CASSSYLRETQYF
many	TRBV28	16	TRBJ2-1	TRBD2	TGTGCCAGCAGCCCTCCACTCACTAGCGGGAGGCCCAAGCAGTTCTTC	CASSPPLTSGRPKQFF
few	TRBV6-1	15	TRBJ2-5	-	TGTGCCAGCAGCTCTCGTCGGATGGGCCAAGAGACCCAGTACTTC	CASSSRRMGQETQYF
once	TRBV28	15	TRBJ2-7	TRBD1	TGTGCCAGCAGCCTACCGGGGGACAGGGGAGGCGAGCAGTACTTC	CASSLPGDRGGEQYF
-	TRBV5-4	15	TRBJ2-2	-	TGTGCCAGCAGCTTGGAGGGGGTTGTTACCGGGGAGCTGTTTTTT	CASSLEGVVTGELFF
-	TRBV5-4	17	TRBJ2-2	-	TGTGCCAGCAGCTTGGACCTCTCGCGGAGGAACACCGGGGAGCTGTTTTTT	CASSLDLSRRNTGELFF
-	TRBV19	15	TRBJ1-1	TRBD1	TGTGCCAGTAGGAAGACAGGGGTCGAAGGGACTGAAGCTTTCTTT	CASRKTGVEGTEAFF
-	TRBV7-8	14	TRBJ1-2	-	TGTGCCAGCAGCCGAGTAGGCACTAACTATGGCTACACCTTC	CASSRVGTNYGYTF
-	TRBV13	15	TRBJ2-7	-	TGTGCCAGCAGCTTAGCGCGGCTAGACACTTACGAGCAGTACTTC	CASSLARLDTYEQYF
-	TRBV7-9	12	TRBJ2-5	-	TGTGCCAGCAGCGACAACCTGGAGACCCAGTACTTC	CASSDNLETQYF
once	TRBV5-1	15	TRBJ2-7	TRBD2	TGCGCCAGCAGACCGGGACTAGCGGCGGGGTACGAGCAGTACTTC	CASRPGLAAGYEQYF
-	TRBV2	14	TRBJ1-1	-	TGTGCCAGCAGTGGGGTCCGTGGGGGAACTGAAGCTTTCTTT	CASSGVRGGTEAFF
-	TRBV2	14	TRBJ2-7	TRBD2	TGTGCCAGCCGACCCGGGACTAGCGGGCAAGAGCAGTACTTC	CASRPGTSGQEQYF
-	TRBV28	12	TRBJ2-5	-	TGTGCCAGCATGGAGCCGGGGGAGACCCAGTACTTC	CASMEPGETQYF
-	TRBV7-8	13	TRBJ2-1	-	TGTGCCAGCTCCCAAAGCGGCAACAATGAGCAGTTCTTC	CASSQSGNNEQFF
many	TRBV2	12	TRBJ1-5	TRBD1	TGTGCCAGCACCAGGGGGAATCAGCCCCAGCATTTT	CASTRGNQPQHF
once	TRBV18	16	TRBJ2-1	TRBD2	TGTGCCAGCTCACCACCCTCGGGAGGCAGTGGCAATGAGCAGTTCTTC	CASSPPSGGSGNEQFF
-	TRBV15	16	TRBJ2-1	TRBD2	TGTGCCACCAGCGGCTTTACTAGCGGGAGTGAGAATGAGCAGTTCTTC	CATSGFTSGSENEQFF
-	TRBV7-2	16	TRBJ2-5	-	TGTGCCAGCAGCCCCCTGCCAGGGGGAGGAGGAGAGACCCAGTACTTC	CASSPLPGGGGETQYF
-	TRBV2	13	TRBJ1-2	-	TGTGCCAGCAGCTGGGACTCTAAAAATGGCTACACCTTC	CASSWDSKNGYTF
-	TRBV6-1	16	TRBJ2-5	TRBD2	TGTGCCAGCAGTGGTGTAAAGGCTAGCGGGAGTATTAAGCAGTACTTC	CASSGVKASGSIKQYF
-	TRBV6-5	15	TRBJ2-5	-	TGTGCCAGCAGTTACGGGGGTGTAGTCGTAGAGACCCAGTACTTC	CASSYGGVVVETQYF
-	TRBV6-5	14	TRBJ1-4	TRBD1	TGTGCCAGCAGCCGACGACAGGGGAATGAAAAACTGTTTTTT	CASSRRQGNEKLFF
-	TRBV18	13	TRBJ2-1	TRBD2	TGTGCCAGCTCACCAGGGACTAGCGGGAGGTGGTTCTTC	CASSPGTSGRWFF
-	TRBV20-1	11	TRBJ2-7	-	TGCAGTCCCCGGTCCGACTACGAGCAGTACTTC	CSPRSDYEQYF